Following are 20 T cell receptor beta chains from one sample sequenced in a study of blood T cell repertoires in COVID-19. Some clones are missing from TCRdb's copy, which holds only in-frame ones; the method was immunoSEQ multiplex PCR. The sample lists over 150,000 clones; 86% were seen once. Specimen: peripheral blood. The receptors stem from a man aged 50-59 years with active or convalescent COVID-19.

J is TRBJ1-2 and V is TRBV18; 7 nucleotides match TRBD1. CDR1 KGHSH and CDR2 LQKENI come from the germline V gene. The J segment lost 9 bases and the V segment lost 3 bases, leaving 10 bases of the junction unmatched. CDR3 size: 14 residues. In DNA form, the CDR3 reads TGTGCCAGCTCACCTTTAGTGACAGGGCACAGCTACACCTTC. This encodes CASSPLVTGHSYTF.

This chain connects TRBV12-3 or TRBV12-4 to TRBJ1-5; no clear D gene. The CDR3 is 13 residues long. V was trimmed by 1 base and J by 4 bases, leaving 5 bases between them. For the CDR3, the DNA is TGTGCCAGCAGTTTAGTGAGAAATCAGCCCCAGCATTTT. Translating it yields CASSLVRNQPQHF.

V is TRBV4-3 and J is TRBJ1-3; D not certain. Germline-derived CDR1 and CDR2 are LGHNA and YSLEER. This CDR3 contains 17 residues. The germline V and J ends were trimmed by 0 bases and 0 bases, with 12 bases remaining between them. The chain's CDR3 is CASSQEGGRYSGNTIYF. The CDR3 DNA sequence: TGCGCCAGCAGCCAAGAAGGTGGGAGATACTCTGGAAACACCATATATTTT.

CDR3 region: CASSQVSDYGYTF. In DNA form, the CDR3 reads TGCGCCAGCAGCCAAGTGTCAGACTATGGCTACACCTTC. This chain links TRBV4-1 with TRBJ1-2; D remains unclear. Looked up from germline, CDR1 is MGHRA and CDR2 is YSYEKL. The germline V and J ends were trimmed by 1 base and 3 bases, with 6 bases remaining between them. This CDR3 has 13 residues.

The chain links TRBV10-3 to TRBJ2-1, with 9 bases lining up with TRBD2. CDR3 length: 17 amino acids. The ends lost 3 bases at V and 8 bases at J; junction bases unmatched: 14. The germline gives CDR1 ENHRY, CDR2 SYGVKD. The DNA of the CDR3 is TGTGCCATCAGTGATCCCCCCTTGGGTAGCGGGAGCCATGAGCAGTTCTTC. Translation gives CAISDPPLGSGSHEQFF.

V and J are TRBV5-1 and TRBJ2-7, with D possibly matching TRBD1 (6 bases). The germline CDR1 and CDR2 sequences are SGHRS and YFSETQ. The CDR3 has 13 amino acids. Trimming pared 4 bases from V and 4 bases from J, leaving 12 bases between. This CDR3 reads CASSGDQGYEQYF. CDR3 bases: TGCGCCAGCAGCGGCGACCAGGGGTACGAGCAGTACTTC.

The V and J genes are TRBV20-1 and TRBJ2-1; D is unclear. Germline CDR1 is DFQATT and CDR2 is SNEGSKA (reference sequence). The length of the CDR3 is 11 residues. Trimming cost V 1 base and J 9 bases, with 7 bases left between them. The CDR3 here is CSARVVGEQFF. Written as DNA, the CDR3 is TGCAGTGCTAGAGTCGTCGGTGAGCAGTTCTTC.

The chain recombines TRBV5-5 with TRBJ1-1; no firm D call. Germline CDR1 SGHKS, CDR2 YYEKEE (reference sequence). CDR3 size: 13 residues. Trimming pared 0 bases from V and 1 base from J, leaving 4 bases between. The DNA for the CDR3 is TGTGCCAGCAGCTTGGGGAGGAACACTGAAGCTTTCTTT. Residues: CASSLGRNTEAFF. The whole variable domain, filled in from reference TRBV5-5 and TRBJ1-1, reads DAGVTQSPTHLIKTRGQQVTLRCSPISGHKSVSWYQQVLGQGPQFIFQYYEKEERGRGNFPDRFSARQFPNYSSELNVNALLLGDSALYLCASSLGRNTEAFFGQGTRLTVV.

In DNA, the CDR3 is TGTGCCAGCAGTCCCGGGACAGGGGGCGAGACAGATACGCAGTATTTT. Amino acid sequence: CASSPGTGGETDTQYF. This rearrangement joins TRBV5-5 to TRBJ2-3; 12 positions match TRBD1. The CDR3 consists of 16 residues. Per germline, CDR1 SGHKS and CDR2 YYEKEE (reference sequence). V was pared by 5 bases and J by 3 bases, with 7 bases of the junction left unmatched.

This clone appeared a single time. This chain connects TRBV13 to TRBJ2-2; 7 bases are a match to TRBD1. The CDR3 covers 17 residues. From germline, CDR1 is PRHDT and CDR2 FYEKMQ (reference sequence). The ends lost 6 bases at V and 2 bases at J; junction bases unmatched: 12. CDR3 sequence (DNA): TGTGCCAGCAGTCTCGGGACAGTCCAAATTAACACCGGGGAGCTGTTTTTT. As protein: CASSLGTVQINTGELFF. Full variable domain (outside the CDR3, taken from reference TRBV13 and TRBJ2-2): AAGVIQSPRHLIKEKRETATLKCYPIPRHDTVYWYQQGPGQDPQFLISFYEKMQSDKGSIPDRFSAQQFSDYHSELNMSSLELGDSALYFCASSLGTVQINTGELFFGEGSRLTVL.

This clone was counted between two and nine times. This chain connects TRBV24-1 to TRBJ1-5; D gene uncertain. The length of the CDR3 is 13 residues. Trimming pared 5 bases from V and 0 bases from J, leaving 4 bases between. Per germline, CDR1 KGHDR and CDR2 SFDVKD. CDR3: CATSGSSNQPQHF. The DNA for the CDR3 is TGTGCCACCAGTGGGAGTAGCAATCAGCCCCAGCATTTT.

The genes are TRBV4-2 and TRBJ2-3; 9 bases are a match to TRBD2. J gave up 4 bases and V 4 bases, and 12 bases lay outside the gene matches. The CDR3 sequence is 17 residues long. Per the germline V gene, CDR1 is LGHNA and CDR2 is YNFKEQ. CDR3 residues: CASSPGHAGGRADTQYF. Written as DNA, the CDR3 is TGTGCCAGCAGCCCTGGGCACGCGGGGGGGCGCGCAGATACGCAGTATTTT.

The chain uses TRBV5-4 and TRBJ1-2; 8 positions agree with TRBD1. The J segment lost 6 bases and the V segment lost 6 bases, leaving 13 bases of the junction unmatched. Germline V gene data show CDR1 as SGHNT and CDR2 as YYREEE (reference sequence). CDR3 length equals 15 residues. The CDR3 bases are TGTGCCAGCAATCTTGGACAGGGACTATTTGATGGCTACACCTTC. Protein: CASNLGQGLFDGYTF.

V usage is TRBV10-3 and J usage is TRBJ2-3; a possible D gene is TRBD2 (7 bases). CDR3 length: 16 residues. V was clipped by 6 bases and J by 3 bases, with 19 bases between them. CDR1 and CDR2 (germline): ENHRY, SYGVKD. The CDR3 nucleotides read TGTGCCATCAGGGGGGCCCCTAGCGGACAAACAGATACGCAGTATTTT. Amino acids: CAIRGAPSGQTDTQYF.

This chain connects TRBV5-1 to TRBJ1-4, with TRBD1 identical over 8 bases. CDR1 SGHRS and CDR2 YFSETQ come from the germline V gene. Losses at the gene ends were 3 bases for V and 7 bases for J; bases not matched to a gene: 8. The CDR3 has 15 residues. CDR3 residues: CASSSPGQGSEKLFF. The CDR3 coding sequence is TGCGCCAGCAGCTCTCCTGGACAGGGCTCTGAAAAACTGTTTTTT.

This chain joins TRBV10-3 and TRBJ2-6; 11 bases map to TRBD1. The V segment lost 3 bases and the J segment 2 bases; nucleotides outside the gene matches: 6. The germline gives CDR1 ENHRY, CDR2 SYGVKD. This CDR3 is 18 amino acids long. For the CDR3, the DNA is TGTGCCATCAGTGACCCCGGACAGGGGGCGCCTGGGGCCAACGTCCTGACTTTC. It encodes CAISDPGQGAPGANVLTF.

The chain has TRBV28 and TRBJ1-6; D is unresolved. Germline CDR1 MDHEN, CDR2 SYDVKM. The CDR3 consists of 12 residues. Trimming left V 6 bases short and J 7 bases short, with 7 bases between. DNA for the CDR3: TGTGCCAGCAGGCTCGGGAATTCACCCCTCCACTTT. This sequence encodes CASRLGNSPLHF.

The genes are TRBV4-3 and TRBJ2-7; 7 bases line up with TRBD2. The CDR3 has 16 residues. From germline, CDR1 is LGHNA and CDR2 YSLEER. Losses at the gene ends were 0 bases for V and 3 bases for J; bases not matched to a gene: 8. The CDR3 DNA reads TGCGCCAGCAGCCAAGATCGGGGGGTAGGTAGCTACGAGCAGTACTTC. It codes for CASSQDRGVGSYEQYF.

V usage is TRBV25-1 and J usage is TRBJ2-5; D gene ambiguous. Looked up from germline, CDR1 is MGHDK and CDR2 is SYGVNS. Deletions cut 2 bases from V and 2 bases from J, with 12 bases between. The length of the CDR3 is 15 residues. The CDR3 is CASSEQNIYQETQYF. The CDR3 nucleotides read TGTGCCAGCAGTGAACAAAACATATATCAAGAGACCCAGTACTTC. The variable domain in full, completed from reference TRBV25-1 and TRBJ2-5, reads EADIYQTPRYLVIGTGKKITLECSQTMGHDKMYWYQQDPGMELHLIHYSYGVNSTEKGDLSSESTVSRIRTEHFPLTLESARPSHTSQYLCASSEQNIYQETQYFGPGTRLLVL.

The V call is TRBV2, the J call TRBJ2-1; TRBD2 might be the D (5 bases). Germline V gives CDR1 SNHLY, CDR2 FYNNEI. V lost 1 base and J 3 bases, leaving 13 bases between the germline ends. CDR3 size: 16 residues. The CDR3 DNA sequence: TGTGCCAGCAGTGAAGGGGAGCGGATCATCTACAATGAGCAGTTCTTC. Translating gives CASSEGERIIYNEQFF.